Detailed here is one T cell receptor (beta chain). The antigen remains undetermined. Described treatment: some 20 received Ad26.COV2.S at low or high dose, single or two shots; roughly five received placebo; per-sample allocation not given. Following the first vaccine or placebo injection, samples were taken on day 63. This Boston cohort included adults aged 18-55 years. Produced via immunoSEQ multiplex PCR; TCRdb's table is partial and in-frame only. Of about 350,000 clones in the sample, around 89% were seen once. The sample comes from a study of Ad26.COV2.S vaccination and SARS-CoV-2 variants. About the research overall: This donor came from the COV1001 trial of Ad26.COV2.S. General observations from the study: Substantial breadth was reportedly displayed by spike-specific CD8+ and CD4+ T cell responses after vaccination.

The germline V and J ends were trimmed by 1 base and 1 base, with 10 bases remaining between them. The CDR3 covers 15 residues. CDR1 is MNHNY, CDR2 SVGAGI, per germline (reference sequence). The sample here was peripheral blood, taken in a trial of Ad26.COV2.S vaccine versus placebo. The TCR was taken from a person aged 18 to 59 who received the Ad26.COV2.S COVID-19 vaccine or a placebo. This chain joins TRBV6-6 and TRBJ1-2; D is perhaps TRBD1 (5 bases). The CDR3 DNA follows: TGTGCCAGCAGTTACTTATCAGGGAGTAACTATGGCTACACCTTC. This gives the protein CASSYLSGSNYGYTF.